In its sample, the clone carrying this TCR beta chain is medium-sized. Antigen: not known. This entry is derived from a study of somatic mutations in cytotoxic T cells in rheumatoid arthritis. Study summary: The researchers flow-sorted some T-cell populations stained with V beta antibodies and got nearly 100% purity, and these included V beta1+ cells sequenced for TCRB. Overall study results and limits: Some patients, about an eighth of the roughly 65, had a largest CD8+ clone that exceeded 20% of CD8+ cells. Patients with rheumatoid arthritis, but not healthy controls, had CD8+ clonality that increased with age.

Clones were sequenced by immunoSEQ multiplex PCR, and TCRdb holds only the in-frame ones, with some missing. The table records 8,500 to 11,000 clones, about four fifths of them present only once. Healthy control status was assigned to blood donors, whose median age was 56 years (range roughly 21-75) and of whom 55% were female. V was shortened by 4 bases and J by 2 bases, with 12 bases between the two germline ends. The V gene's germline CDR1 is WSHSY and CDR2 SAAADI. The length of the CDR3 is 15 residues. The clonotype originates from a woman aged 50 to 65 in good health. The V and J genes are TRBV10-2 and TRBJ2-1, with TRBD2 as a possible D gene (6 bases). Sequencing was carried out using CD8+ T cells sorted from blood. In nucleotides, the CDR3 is TGCGCCAGCAGTGGGGCTAGCGTACCCTACAATGAGCAGTTCTTC. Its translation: CASSGASVPYNEQFF.